Listed here is a single T cell receptor beta chain. These data come from a study of cytomegalovirus exposure and HLA in healthy donors. This CDR3 is built from 11 residues. V lost 4 bases, J lost 5 bases, and 8 bases lay in between. Germline V CDR1 and CDR2: SQVTM, ANQGSEA. TCRdb's table, derived via immunoSEQ multiplex PCR, lists solely in-frame clones and lacks some. There are 150,000 to 200,000 clones in the sample; 86% occur only once, and 5% to 7% lies in the top ten. The sequence derives from a woman in her twenties or thirties in good health and CMV-seronegative. The chain carries TRBV29-1 and TRBJ1-2, with unresolved D. Sequenced sample: PBMCs. The CDR3 sequence: CSVAEPYGYTF. In DNA form, the CDR3 reads TGCAGCGTTGCGGAACCGTATGGCTACACCTTC.